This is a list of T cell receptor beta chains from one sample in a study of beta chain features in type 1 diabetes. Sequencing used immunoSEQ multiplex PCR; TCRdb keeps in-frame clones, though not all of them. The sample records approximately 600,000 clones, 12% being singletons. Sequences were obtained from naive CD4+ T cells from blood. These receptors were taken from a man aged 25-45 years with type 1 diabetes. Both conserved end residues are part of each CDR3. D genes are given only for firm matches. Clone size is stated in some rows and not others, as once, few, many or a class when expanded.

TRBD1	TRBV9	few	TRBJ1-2	TGTGCCAGCAGCCCTTCAGGGGGGGCTAACTATGGCTACACCTTC	CASSPSGGANYGYTF
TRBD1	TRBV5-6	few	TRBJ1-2	TGTGCCAGCAGCTTGGAACAGGGGAGAGGTGGCTACACCTTC	CASSLEQGRGGYTF
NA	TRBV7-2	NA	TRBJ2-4	TGTGCCAGCAGCTTAGACAGCCAAAACATTCAGTACTTC	CASSLDSQNIQYF
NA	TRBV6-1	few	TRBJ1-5	TGTGCCAGCAGGGAGGGAGGACAGCCCCAGCATTTT	CASREGGQPQHF
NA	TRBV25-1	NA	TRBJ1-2	TGTGCCAGCAGTGACGCCGGAAAGGGCTACACCTTC	CASSDAGKGYTF
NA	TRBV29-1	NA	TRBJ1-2	TGCAGCGTTCTAGTAGGTGACAGCGGGTCTGGGGGCTACACCTTC	CSVLVGDSGSGGYTF
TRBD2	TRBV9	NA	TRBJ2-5	TGTGCCAGCAGCGTAGTAGCGGGGGTTGGCCAAGAGACCCAGTACTTC	CASSVVAGVGQETQYF
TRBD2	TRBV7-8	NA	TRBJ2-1	TGTGCCAGCAGCCCCGGGACTAGCATGTTAAATGAGCAGTTCTTC	CASSPGTSMLNEQFF
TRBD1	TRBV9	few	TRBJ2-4	TGTGCCAGCACCCCAGGGGGGACAGGGGGAAACATTCAGTACTTC	CASTPGGTGGNIQYF
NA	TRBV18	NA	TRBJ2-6	TGTGCCAGCTCACCCGACATTTCTGGGGCCAACGTCCTGACTTTC	CASSPDISGANVLTF
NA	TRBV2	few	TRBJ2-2	TGTGCCAGCAACCCGCAGGGGGGTCAGAACACCGGGGAGCTGTTTTTT	CASNPQGGQNTGELFF
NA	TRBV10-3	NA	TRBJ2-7	TGTGCCATCAGCTCTGGGGCCTCCGATCCAGAGCAGTACTTC	CAISSGASDPEQYF
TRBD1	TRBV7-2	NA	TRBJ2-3	TGTGCCAGCAGGGCCGGGACAGGGTTCGCAGATACGCAGTATTTT	CASRAGTGFADTQYF
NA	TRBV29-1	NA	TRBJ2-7	TGCAGCGTGCGTCTTAGGGGGGCCTACGAGCAGTACTTC	CSVRLRGAYEQYF
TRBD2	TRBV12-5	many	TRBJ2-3	TGTGCTAGTGGTCCCGAGACTAGCTTAACGCAGTATTTT	CASGPETSLTQYF
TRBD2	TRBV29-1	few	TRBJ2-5	TGCAGCGTGGGGAGGGAAGGAGAGACCCAGTACTTC	CSVGREGETQYF
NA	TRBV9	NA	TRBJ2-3	TGTGCCAGCAGCGTAGCGGGGAGAGATACGCAGTATTTT	CASSVAGRDTQYF